This T cell receptor (beta chain) was sequenced during a study of blood T cell repertoires in COVID-19. About the study: The United States, Italy and Spain were the sources of the acute and convalescent COVID-19 samples. Nucleic acid was either cDNA or gDNA, and it came from T cells, B-cell-depleted T cells, or PBMCs.

Methods used by the authors: For nucleated cells, counts were estimated from reference gene primer amplification. Assay: immunoSEQ multiplex PCR; the TCRdb copy retains only in-frame clones and omits some. D and trimming were read from the DNA, whereas the V and J calls and clone size are those reported in that table. In the table there are about 38,000 clones, roughly 70% of which are singletons. The source is a man between 65 and 85 years old with COVID-19, enrolled during active disease. Sequencing was carried out using peripheral blood.

DNA for the CDR3: TGTGCCAGCAGTCCCTCAGAAAACTATGGCTACACCTTC. Its translation: CASSPSENYGYTF. The chain is built from TRBV28 and TRBJ1-2; D unresolved. V was trimmed by 5 bases and J by 2 bases, leaving 9 bases between them. The CDR3 runs to 13 residues. CDR1 and CDR2 (germline): MDHEN, SYDVKM.